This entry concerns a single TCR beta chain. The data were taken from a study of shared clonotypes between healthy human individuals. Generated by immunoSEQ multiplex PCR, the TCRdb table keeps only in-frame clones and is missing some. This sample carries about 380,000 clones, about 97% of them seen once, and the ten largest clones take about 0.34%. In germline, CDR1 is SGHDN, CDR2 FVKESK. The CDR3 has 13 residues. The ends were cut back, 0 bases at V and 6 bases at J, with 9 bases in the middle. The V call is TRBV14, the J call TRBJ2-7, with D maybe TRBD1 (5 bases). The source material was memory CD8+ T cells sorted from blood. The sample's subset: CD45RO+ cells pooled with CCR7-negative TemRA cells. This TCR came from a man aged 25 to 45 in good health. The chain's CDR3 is CASSQDWGGEQYF. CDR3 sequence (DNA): TGTGCCAGCAGCCAAGATTGGGGCGGCGAGCAGTACTTC.